This T cell receptor (beta chain) was sequenced for a study of shared clonotypes between healthy human individuals. Assay: immunoSEQ multiplex PCR; the TCRdb copy retains only in-frame clones and omits some. This table has some 2,100,000 clones, around 95% appearing once. Germline V gene lookup returns CDR1 MGHRA and CDR2 YSYEKL. This CDR3 spans 14 amino acids. Trimming pared 3 bases from V and 5 bases from J, leaving 13 bases between. A CD45RA-negative memory subset and a CD45RA+ naive subset were separated from the CD4+ cells. V is TRBV4-1 and J is TRBJ1-2, with a tentative D call TRBD1 (6 bases). Material: naive CD4+ T cells sorted from blood. Subset defined: CD45RA+ positively selected. The clonotype originates from a young man in good health. The CDR3 DNA reads as TGCGCCAGCAGCCATCCGGACAGAGGGTATGGCTACACCTTC. Translated: CASSHPDRGYGYTF.